Reported below is one T cell receptor (beta chain). This sample was taken from a study of shared clonotypes between healthy human individuals. The method was immunoSEQ multiplex PCR; TCRdb's version includes in-frame clones alone and lacks a portion of them. The repertoire includes some 2.1 million clones, just under 95% of them detected once, and about 1.7% sits in the top ten. The CDR3 runs to 14 residues. V lost 7 bases and J 0 bases, leaving 12 bases between the germline ends. CDR1 is SGHTA and CDR2 is FQGNSA in the germline V gene. Naive CD8 cells lacked CD45RO, underwent positive selection for CCR7 and left out terminally differentiated effector memory CD45RA+ cells.

The source of this sequence is a young man in good health. Some clones in this sample may be carry-over from other donors' samples. The chain is built from TRBV7-2 and TRBJ1-1; D is uncertain. Sequenced: naive CD8+ T cells from PBMCs. The CDR3 loop is CASILREMNTEAFF. CDR3 nucleotides: TGTGCCAGCATACTACGGGAAATGAACACTGAAGCTTTCTTT.